These 8 T cell receptor beta chains originate from one sample sequenced in a study of T-cell reconstitution after alpha-beta-depleted transplantation in children. TCRbeta library preparation incorporated unique molecular identifiers. TCRdb passed the PCR reads through MiXCR, listing each CDR3 protein once. The table has around 580,000 distinct CDR3 sequences, about a quarter seen once. The starting material was PBMCs, obtained before TCRalphabeta/CD19-depleted stem cell transplant. The source is a boy under three years old with Wiskott-Aldrich syndrome, due to receive a stem cell transplant.

This sequence joins TRBV5-1 and TRBJ2-1; TRBD2 agrees at 10 bases. This CDR3 is 18 amino acids long. Germline V CDR1 and CDR2: SGHRS, YFSETQ. The V gene end was trimmed by 2 bases and the J gene end by 4 bases; junction bases not matched to a gene: 12. For the CDR3, the DNA is TGCGCCAGCAGCTTAACCAGTCCCACTAGCGGGACTTACAATGAGCAGTTCTTC. Its translation is CASSLTSPTSGTYNEQFF.

CDR3 region: CASSSSHRGAHQPQHF. The CDR3 DNA reads TGTGCCAGCAGTTCAAGCCACCGGGGAGCACATCAGCCCCAGCATTTT. The rearrangement uses TRBV28 and TRBJ1-5; D is ambiguous. V was trimmed by 4 bases and J by 5 bases, leaving 18 bases between them. The CDR3 contains 16 residues. Per germline, CDR1 MDHEN and CDR2 SYDVKM.

The chain employs TRBV5-6 and TRBJ2-2; D unresolved. The germline V gene has CDR1 SGHDT and CDR2 YYEEEE. V dropped 7 bases and J dropped 4 bases, with 11 bases sitting between them. The CDR3 contains 13 residues. The CDR3 loop reads CASSTGTTGELFF. CDR3 DNA sequence: TGTGCCAGCTCAACGGGCACCACCGGGGAGCTGTTTTTT.

The chain uses TRBV5-1 and TRBJ2-5; the D gene is possibly TRBD1 (6 bases). V was cut by 5 bases and J by 4 bases, with 15 bases left in between. The germline CDR1 and CDR2 sequences are SGHRS and YFSETQ. There are 14 residues in the CDR3. CDR3 DNA sequence: TGCGCCAGCAGACAGGGTCTGGTCCGAGAGACCCAGTACTTC. Its protein product is CASRQGLVRETQYF.

The genes are TRBV20-1 and TRBJ2-5, with D perhaps matching TRBD1 (5 bases). This CDR3 has 13 amino acids. Trimming pared 0 bases from V and 5 bases from J, leaving 10 bases between. The germline CDR1 and CDR2 sequences are DFQATT and SNEGSKA (reference sequence). The CDR3 bases are TGCAGTGCTAGAGACAGGGCTTTCGAGACCCAGTACTTC. Translated: CSARDRAFETQYF.

This clonotype occurred a few times. The gene calls are TRBV5-1 and TRBJ2-7, with TRBD2 matching 13 bases. The CDR3 runs to 19 residues. Germline V lookup: CDR1 SGHRS, CDR2 YFSETQ. V lost 4 bases to trimming and J lost 4 bases; unmatched junction nucleotides: 17. The CDR3: CASSPKLNPGLAGKYEQYF. CDR3 sequence (DNA): TGCGCCAGCAGCCCGAAGCTCAACCCGGGACTAGCGGGAAAGTACGAGCAGTACTTC.

V and J are TRBV30 and TRBJ1-1, with D possibly matching TRBD1 (5 bases). V lost 2 bases, J lost 6 bases, and 13 bases lay in between. The CDR3 loop spans 13 amino acids. Germline CDR1 and CDR2: GTSNPN and SVGIG (reference sequence). CDR3 DNA sequence: TGTGCCTGGAGTTCGCGCGGGGCCGCTGAAGCTTTCTTT. It specifies CAWSSRGAAEAFF.

V gene TRBV27 combines with J gene TRBJ2-3, with D perhaps matching TRBD2 (5 bases). The CDR3 is made up of 15 amino acids. The germline V gene has CDR1 MNHEY and CDR2 SMNVEV (reference sequence). V gave up 5 bases and J gave up 0 bases, with 12 bases separating them. The CDR3 bases are TGTGCCAGCAGTAGTGGCGGGCGTAGCACAGATACGCAGTATTTT. This sequence encodes CASSSGGRSTDTQYF.